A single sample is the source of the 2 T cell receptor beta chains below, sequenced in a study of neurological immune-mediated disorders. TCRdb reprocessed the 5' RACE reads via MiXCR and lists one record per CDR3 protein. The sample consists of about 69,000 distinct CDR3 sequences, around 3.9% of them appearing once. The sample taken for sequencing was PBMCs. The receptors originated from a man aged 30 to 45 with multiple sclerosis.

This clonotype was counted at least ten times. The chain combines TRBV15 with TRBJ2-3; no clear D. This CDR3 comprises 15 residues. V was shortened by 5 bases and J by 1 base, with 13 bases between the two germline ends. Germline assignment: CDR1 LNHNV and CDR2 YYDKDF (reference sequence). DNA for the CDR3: TGTGCCACCAGCCCCAGGAATGACGGCACAGATACGCAGTATTTT. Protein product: CATSPRNDGTDTQYF.

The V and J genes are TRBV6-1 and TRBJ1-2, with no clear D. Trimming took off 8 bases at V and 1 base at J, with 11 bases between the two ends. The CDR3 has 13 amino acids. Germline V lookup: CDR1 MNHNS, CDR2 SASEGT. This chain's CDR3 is CASSKMGNYGYTF. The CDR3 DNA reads TGTGCCAGCTCCAAGATGGGTAACTATGGCTACACCTTC.